This T cell receptor (beta chain) was obtained from a study of blood T cell repertoires in COVID-19. The overall study: The samples span acute and convalescent COVID-19 from the United States, Italy and Spain.

Per the original methods: Estimation of nucleated cell counts relied on the amplification of reference gene primers. This table comes from immunoSEQ multiplex PCR, and its TCRdb copy is limited to in-frame clones, with some not included. The DNA gave D and trimming, while V, J and clone size come from that table. The sample shows around 470,000 clones, 90% of them seen only once. This clone was seen a single time. Participants spanned ages about 18 to 90 years and resided in about two dozen US areas. Cohorts were based on clinical histories the participants reported. CDR1 and CDR2 from the germline V gene are SGDLS and YYNGEE. The CDR3 covers 13 residues. The germline V and J ends were trimmed by 7 bases and 0 bases, with 10 bases remaining between them.

The sequence was collected from a man aged 18 to 29 who had recovered from COVID-19. J is TRBJ1-1 and V is TRBV9; D is unresolved. Material: PBMCs or T cells enriched from blood (not recorded which). The CDR3 loop reads CASGRQMNTEAFF. CDR3 DNA: TGTGCCAGCGGCAGGCAGATGAACACTGAAGCTTTCTTT.